Presented here are 23 T cell receptor beta chains from one specimen sequenced in a study of blood T cell repertoires in COVID-19. Only in-frame clones appear in the TCRdb table, and some are missing; sequencing was by immunoSEQ multiplex PCR. The table includes about 170,000 clones, roughly 88% detected once. Sequencing was performed on peripheral blood. Receptors originate from a woman older than 75 with active or convalescent COVID-19.

CDR3 protein: CASSLVLAITTDTQYF. In DNA, the CDR3 is TGTGCCAGCAGCTTAGTTCTAGCGATAACGACAGATACGCAGTATTTT. The chain couples TRBV7-9 to TRBJ2-3; maybe TRBD2 (6 bases). V was cut by 1 base and J by 3 bases, with 14 bases left in between. The CDR3 loop spans 16 amino acids. Germline CDR1 SEHNR, CDR2 FQNEAQ (reference sequence).

This clone was seen only a few times. The chain recombines TRBV12-2 with TRBJ1-1; the table's D call, TRBD1, was not checked against the DNA. TRBV12-2 is designated a pseudogene. CDR3 size: 15 residues. CDR3 sequence reads: CASRSPDRGDTEAFF. CDR3 coding DNA: TGTGCAAGTCGCTCCCCAGACAGGGGTGACACTGAAGCTTTCTTT.

The genes are TRBV30 and TRBJ1-6, with D hard to call. This CDR3 is built from 13 residues. Trimming removed 3 bases at V and 5 bases at J, with 8 bases between. Looked up from germline, CDR1 is GTSNPN and CDR2 is SVGIG (reference sequence). CDR3 sequence (DNA): TGTGCCTGGAGGGAGAATAATAATTCACCCCTCCACTTT. This translates into CAWRENNNSPLHF.

This chain links TRBV6-4 with TRBJ2-2, with 7 bases identical to TRBD1. Trimming cost V 5 bases and J 5 bases; bases outside gene matches: 8. Germline assignment: CDR1 MRHNA and CDR2 SNTAGT. This CDR3 spans 15 amino acids. CDR3: CASSPRQGSTGELFF. DNA of the CDR3: TGTGCCAGCAGTCCAAGACAGGGTAGTACCGGGGAGCTGTTTTTT.

The chain links TRBV20-1 to TRBJ2-7; weak D call: TRBD2 (5 bases). The V gene lost 3 bases and the J gene lost 4 bases, with 13 bases spanning the gap. Germline V gene data show CDR1 as DFQATT and CDR2 as SNEGSKA (reference sequence). There are 13 residues in the CDR3. Here the CDR3 reads CSASKRRNYEQYF. The CDR3 region has the DNA TGCAGTGCTAGTAAGCGGAGAAATTACGAGCAGTACTTC.

The gene calls are TRBV5-1 and TRBJ1-5; D gene unclear. CDR1 SGHRS and CDR2 YFSETQ come from the germline V gene. V lost 0 bases and J lost 5, with 6 bases in between. The CDR3 sequence is 13 residues long. In DNA, the CDR3 is TGCGCCAGCAGCTTGGAACCGGATCAGCCCCAGCATTTT. As protein: CASSLEPDQPQHF.

The CDR3 region is CASSLRLAAGVYNEQFF. The CDR3 region has the DNA TGTGCCAGCAGCTTGAGATTGGCAGCGGGGGTTTACAATGAGCAGTTCTTC. The chain combines TRBV5-6 with TRBJ2-1; 8 nucleotides agree with TRBD2. V lost 1 base to trimming and J lost 4 bases; unmatched junction nucleotides: 10. The germline V gene encodes CDR1 SGHDT and CDR2 YYEEEE. The length of the CDR3 is 17 residues.

V gene TRBV4-3 combines with J gene TRBJ2-7, with TRBD1 as a possible D gene (6 bases). The CDR3 totals 13 residues. Germline assignment: CDR1 LGHNA and CDR2 YSLEER. V was shortened by 0 bases and J by 6 bases, with 9 bases between the two germline ends. The CDR3 DNA reads TGCGCCAGCAGCCAAGAGACAGGTTCCGAGCAGTACTTC. Translated: CASSQETGSEQYF.

The chain uses TRBV5-1 and TRBJ1-2, with D possibly TRBD1 on 6 matching bases. V dropped 4 bases and J dropped 5 bases, with 12 bases sitting between them. This CDR3 spans 13 amino acids. Germline V gene sequence: CDR1 SGHRS, CDR2 YFSETQ. In nucleotides, the CDR3 is TGCGCCAGCAGCCCGGGACACCTATATGGCTACACCTTC. This encodes CASSPGHLYGYTF.

This clone has more than one count but fewer than ten. This sequence joins TRBV7-8 and TRBJ1-4; 8 nucleotides align to TRBD1. The germline gives CDR1 SGHVS, CDR2 FQNEAQ. The CDR3 spans 14 residues. V lost 4 bases, J lost 8 bases, and 6 bases stayed unmatched. DNA of the CDR3: TGTGCCAGCAGCTCTACAGGGGGACGGGAAAAACTGTTTTTT. Amino acids: CASSSTGGREKLFF.

The chain couples TRBV4-1 to TRBJ1-1, with D possibly matching TRBD1 (5 bases). The germline V gene has CDR1 MGHRA and CDR2 YSYEKL. Trimming stripped 1 base from V and 2 bases from J, with 17 bases between. The CDR3 length is 17 residues. The DNA for the CDR3 is TGCGCCAGCAGCCAAGCCAACCTGGGGGGGGGTAACACTGAAGCTTTCTTT. It is translated as CASSQANLGGGNTEAFF.

This rearrangement joins TRBV13 to TRBJ1-4; 7 nucleotides align to TRBD1. Germline CDR1 PRHDT, CDR2 FYEKMQ (reference sequence). The CDR3 spans 15 residues. V trimming: 6 bases; J trimming: 6 bases; junction bases outside the gene matches: 10. The CDR3 coding sequence is TGTGCCAGCAGAAAGCTAGGGGGCGCCGATGAAAAACTGTTTTTT. This encodes CASRKLGGADEKLFF.

On this clone itself: An end of the junction differs from the germline gene, which may be a read error. The chain links TRBV7-7 to TRBJ2-5; 9 bases are a match to TRBD1. The CDR3 runs 15 residues. CDR1 and CDR2 (germline): SSHAT, FNYEAQ (reference sequence). The CDR3 DNA sequence: TGTGCTAGCAGCTTAGTAACAGGGGGCGTGGAGACCCAGTACTTC. Its translation is CASSLVTGGVETQYF.

This clone was counted a few times. V and J are TRBV15 and TRBJ2-1; 12 nucleotides align to TRBD2. CDR1 is LNHNV, CDR2 YYDKDF, per germline (reference sequence). V lost 1 base, J lost 0 bases, and 10 bases stayed unmatched. The CDR3 totals 20 residues. The CDR3 region is CATSRGSGTSGLSSYNEQFF. Here the CDR3 DNA reads TGTGCCACCAGCAGAGGGTCCGGGACTAGCGGGCTGAGCTCCTACAATGAGCAGTTCTTC.

The rearrangement uses TRBV11-2 and TRBJ1-6, with 8 bases fitting TRBD1. J was trimmed by 4 bases and V by 2 bases; bases with no gene match: 13. There are 19 residues in the CDR3. CDR1 and CDR2 (germline): SGHAT, FQNNGV. DNA for the CDR3: TGTGCCAGCAGCTTAACCGGAGGACAGGGCCTTTCTTATAATTCACCCCTCCACTTT. Translated: CASSLTGGQGLSYNSPLHF.

This clone was counted only a few times. The V call is TRBV6-5, the J call TRBJ1-1, with TRBD1 as a possible D gene (6 bases). The V gene lost 8 bases and the J gene lost 10 bases, with 17 bases spanning the gap. The CDR3 totals 12 residues. CDR1 is MNHEY and CDR2 is SVGAGI in the germline V gene. The CDR3 protein is CASATGSFRAFF. The CDR3 DNA reads as TGTGCCAGCGCCACAGGGAGCTTTAGAGCTTTCTTT.

The chain has TRBV3-1 (or the pseudogene TRBV3-2) and TRBJ2-7; the D gene is possibly TRBD2 (6 bases). Deletions cut 3 bases from V and 7 bases from J, with 7 bases between. CDR3 size: 11 residues. Per the germline V gene, CDR1 is LGHDT and CDR2 is YNNKEL (reference sequence). The CDR3 reads CASSHGGEQYF. The CDR3 DNA is TGTGCCAGCAGCCATGGGGGGGAGCAGTACTTC.

This chain connects TRBV6-6 to TRBJ1-2; the D gene is possibly TRBD1 (6 bases). The germline V and J ends were trimmed by 3 bases and 6 bases, with 14 bases remaining between them. Looked up from germline, CDR1 is MNHNY and CDR2 is SVGAGI (reference sequence). This CDR3 is built from 14 residues. Here the CDR3 DNA reads TGTGCCAGCAGTTATATTCAGGGGAGAGATGGCTACACCTTC. Protein: CASSYIQGRDGYTF.

The chain joins TRBV28 to TRBJ1-3, with D possibly being TRBD1 (5 bases). The CDR3 is made up of 16 amino acids. Germline V gives CDR1 MDHEN, CDR2 SYDVKM. Trimming cost V 2 bases and J 3 bases, with 14 bases left between them. This CDR3 is CASSLGRGLYGNTIYF. The DNA of the CDR3 is TGTGCCAGCAGTTTAGGAAGGGGCTTGTATGGAAACACCATATATTTT.

The chain recombines TRBV11-2 with TRBJ2-7, with 10 bases aligning to TRBD2. The CDR3 contains 18 residues. Losses at the gene ends were 1 base for V and 0 bases for J; bases not matched to a gene: 9. Germline V CDR1 and CDR2: SGHAT, FQNNGV. Here the CDR3 reads CASSLGLSGGASSYEQYF. The CDR3 nucleotides are TGTGCCAGCAGCTTAGGGCTAAGCGGGGGGGCCAGCTCCTACGAGCAGTACTTC.

This clone was recorded many times. The CDR3 protein is CASSQRNPTNEKLFF. CDR3 nucleotides: TGTGCCAGCAGCCAGAGGAACCCAACTAATGAAAAACTGTTTTTT. The rearrangement joins TRBV13 to TRBJ1-4; D gene ambiguous. V lost 5 bases and J lost 0, with 10 bases in between. CDR1 and CDR2 from the germline V gene are PRHDT and FYEKMQ (reference sequence). This CDR3 spans 15 amino acids.

This clone was counted once. The chain combines TRBV7-2 with TRBJ2-3; 12 bases map to TRBD1. The CDR3 has 17 amino acids. V shed 2 bases, J shed 5 bases, and the junction held 8 bases outside the gene matches. Germline CDR1 reads SGHTA; CDR2 reads FQGNSA. CDR3 loop: CASSLRGTGGTEDTQYF. The CDR3 DNA reads TGTGCCAGCAGCTTAAGGGGGACAGGGGGCACGGAAGATACGCAGTATTTT.

This sequence joins TRBV9 and TRBJ2-1; 14 positions match TRBD2. This CDR3 region has 17 residues. With V trimmed by 4 bases and J by 4 bases, 7 bases remained unmatched. Germline lookup yields CDR1 SGDLS and CDR2 YYNGEE. CDR3 sequence: CASSFGLAGGPYNEQFF. DNA of the CDR3: TGTGCCAGCAGCTTTGGACTAGCGGGGGGCCCATACAATGAGCAGTTCTTC.